A single sample gave rise to the 2 T cell receptor beta chains below, sequenced in a study of Ad26.COV2.S vaccination and SARS-CoV-2 variants. The data were produced by immunoSEQ multiplex PCR, yet TCRdb's version contains in-frame clones alone and is incomplete. The sample has about 470,000 clones; roughly 88% are singletons. Treatment here: about 20 received Ad26.COV2.S at low or high dose, single or two shots; 5 received placebo; per-sample allocation not given. Sampling happened 63 days after the first vaccine or placebo injection. Source: peripheral blood, taken in a trial of Ad26.COV2.S vaccine versus placebo. All receptors derive from a person aged 18-65 years who received the Ad26.COV2.S COVID-19 vaccine or a placebo.

This sequence joins TRBV7-9 and TRBJ1-1; no firm D call. V lost 0 bases and J lost 3, with 5 bases in between. The CDR3 extends over 13 amino acids. CDR1 is SEHNR and CDR2 is FQNEAQ in the germline V gene (reference sequence). The CDR3 DNA is TGTGCCAGCAGCTTAGCGGGTGACACTGAAGCTTTCTTT. The encoded protein is CASSLAGDTEAFF.

The CDR3 is CATSVRGNYGYTF. DNA for the CDR3: TGTGCCACCAGCGTCAGGGGTAACTATGGCTACACCTTC. The chain links TRBV24-1 to TRBJ1-2; D perhaps matches TRBD1 (6 bases). The V and J ends lost 7 bases and 1 base respectively, with 9 bases between them. The CDR3 sequence is 13 residues long. Looked up from germline, CDR1 is KGHDR and CDR2 is SFDVKD.